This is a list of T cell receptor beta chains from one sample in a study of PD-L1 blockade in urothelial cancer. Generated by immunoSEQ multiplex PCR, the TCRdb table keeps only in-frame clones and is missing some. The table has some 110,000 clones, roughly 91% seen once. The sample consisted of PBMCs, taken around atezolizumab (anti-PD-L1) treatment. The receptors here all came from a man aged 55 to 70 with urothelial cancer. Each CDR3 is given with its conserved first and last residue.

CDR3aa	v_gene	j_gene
CASSGGINEKLFF	TRBV5-1	TRBJ1-4
CASSATGGNQPQHF	TRBV19	TRBJ1-5
CASSYPREKKETQYF	TRBV6-6	TRBJ2-5
CASSRLAGANEQFF	TRBV19	TRBJ2-1
CATSDQPGRGNEQYF	TRBV15	TRBJ2-7
CASSQAGQGPKNIQYF	TRBV4-3	TRBJ2-4
CASSQEDRVRDGYTF	TRBV4-3	TRBJ1-2
CATSRDQRNTIYF	TRBV15	TRBJ1-3
CASSQAGISETYEQYF	TRBV4-2	TRBJ2-7
CASSESAGGGTDTQYF	TRBV10-2	TRBJ2-3
CASSDRTGGNEKLFF	TRBV6-4	TRBJ1-4
CASSVVVSHGYTF	TRBV9	TRBJ1-2
CASSVGLYGEQYF	TRBV9	TRBJ2-7
CASSSGQQGSGANVLTF	TRBV7-3	TRBJ2-6
CASSGAGGGPYNEQFF	TRBV2	TRBJ2-1
CASSLDRLGNTIYF	TRBV7-2	TRBJ1-3
CASSLDRGLLSSYEQYF	TRBV18	TRBJ2-7
CASSNSGTSGRPAYEQYF	TRBV5-1	TRBJ2-7
CASSAWDRGQGYTF	TRBV6-5	TRBJ1-2
CASRGLSTGELFF	TRBV6-5	TRBJ2-2
CASSQFNTDTQYF	TRBV27	TRBJ2-3
CASSPGYQETQYF	TRBV7-8	TRBJ2-5
CASTSGTSFDEQYF	TRBV6-1	TRBJ2-7
CASSRTGGLQETQYF	TRBV5-1	TRBJ2-5
CASSLGSQTTNEKLFF	TRBV7-9	TRBJ1-4
CASSARQGDSNQPQHF	TRBV18	TRBJ1-5